Following are 23 T cell receptor beta chains from one sample sequenced in a study of blood T cell repertoires in COVID-19. Sequencing was performed with immunoSEQ multiplex PCR; in TCRdb, only in-frame clones are kept and a portion is missing. The sample holds under 350,000 clones, around 90% seen once. Material: PBMCs or T cells enriched from blood (not recorded which). The source is a middle-aged woman who had recovered from COVID-19.

The chain joins TRBV29-1 to TRBJ1-4; D might be TRBD1 (6 bases). CDR1 is SQVTM and CDR2 is ANQGSEA in the germline V gene. This CDR3 has 13 residues. The ends were cut back, 3 bases at V and 7 bases at J, with 12 bases in the middle. The CDR3 region has the DNA TGCAGCGTTGAGGCAGGGGCGGGTGAAAAACTGTTTTTT. It yields the protein CSVEAGAGEKLFF. The variable domain in full, with the rest retrieved from reference TRBV29-1 and TRBJ1-4, is SAVISQKPSRDICQRGTSLTIQCQVDSQVTMMFWYRQQPGQSLTLIATANQGSEATYESGFVIDKFPISRPNLTFSTLTVSNMSPEDSSIYLCSVEAGAGEKLFFGSGTQLSVL.

The chain recombines TRBV10-3 with TRBJ2-1; the match to TRBD2 covers 8 bases. This CDR3 is 15 amino acids long. J lost 7 bases, V lost 4 bases, and 9 bases had no gene match. Germline V gene lookup returns CDR1 ENHRY and CDR2 SYGVKD. The DNA of the CDR3 is TGTGCCATCAGTGTTACGGGAGGGGGGGGGAATGAGCAGTTCTTC. This gives the protein CAISVTGGGGNEQFF.

This clone occurred once. The rearrangement links TRBV10-1 to TRBJ2-7; 10 bases map to TRBD2. Near its end, the DNA agrees better with TRBJ2-5, so the J call may be wrong. This CDR3 region has 16 residues. Germline CDR1 WNHNN, CDR2 SYGVQD (reference sequence). This CDR3 reads CASSESSSGGQETQYF. The CDR3 nucleotides are TGCGCCAGCAGTGAGTCGAGTAGCGGGGGGCAAGAGACCCAGTACTTC.

The chain combines TRBV19 with TRBJ1-1; possible D gene TRBD1, 6 bases. V shed 4 bases and J shed 2 bases, with 8 bases lying between them. This CDR3 has 13 residues. Germline V CDR1 and CDR2: LNHDA, SQIVND (reference sequence). In DNA, the CDR3 is TGTGCCAGTAGTAGACAGGTTAACACTGAAGCTTTCTTT. It yields the protein CASSRQVNTEAFF. The full variable domain, in which reference TRBV19 and TRBJ1-1 provide the parts outside the CDR3, is DGGITQSPKYLFRKEGQNVTLSCEQNLNHDAMYWYRQDPGQGLRLIYYSQIVNDFQKGDIAEGYSVSREKKESFPLTVTSAQKNPTAFYLCASSRQVNTEAFFGQGTRLTVV.

The V and J genes are TRBV5-1 and TRBJ1-4, with 10 bases matching TRBD1. Trimming cost V 3 bases and J 6 bases; bases outside gene matches: 5. Per germline, CDR1 SGHRS and CDR2 YFSETQ. The CDR3 runs to 15 residues. This CDR3 is CASSSRTGGDEKLFF. CDR3 DNA sequence: TGCGCCAGCAGCTCCCGGACAGGGGGGGATGAAAAACTGTTTTTT.

This rearrangement joins TRBV18 to TRBJ1-1, with D uncertain. Germline V CDR1 and CDR2: KGHSH, LQKENI. V lost 1 base and J 4 bases, leaving 22 bases between the germline ends. The CDR3 contains 18 residues. CDR3 region: CASSPRERGSSVGTEAFF. CDR3 sequence (DNA): TGTGCCAGCTCACCACGGGAACGAGGGTCTAGCGTCGGCACTGAAGCTTTCTTT.

This clone showed up just once. V and J are TRBV4-2 and TRBJ2-3, with 11 bases aligning to TRBD2. Germline CDR1 and CDR2: LGHNA and YNFKEQ. This CDR3 is 15 amino acids long. V lost 7 bases to trimming and J lost 0 bases; unmatched junction nucleotides: 3. CDR3 sequence: CASTLAGGSTDTQYF. CDR3 nucleotides: TGTGCCAGCACCCTAGCGGGGGGAAGCACAGATACGCAGTATTTT.

The CDR3 DNA is TGTGCCAGCTCAAGAACAGGACCGCCAGCTGAAGCTTTCTTT. Encoded protein: CASSRTGPPAEAFF. The rearrangement links TRBV18 to TRBJ1-1, with D possibly matching TRBD1 (5 bases). The germline CDR1 and CDR2 sequences are KGHSH and LQKENI. There are 14 residues in the CDR3. Trimming stripped 5 bases from V and 6 bases from J, with 16 bases between. Complete variable domain (other parts from reference TRBV18 and TRBJ1-1): NAGVMQNPRHLVRRRGQEARLRCSPMKGHSHVYWYRQLPEEGLKFMVYLQKENIIDESGMPKERFSAEFPKEGPSILRIQQVVRGDSAAYFCASSRTGPPAEAFFGQGTRLTVV.

The chain uses TRBV5-1 and TRBJ1-2; 9 positions match TRBD1. This CDR3 region has 15 residues. Trimming removed 2 bases from V and 4 bases from J; junction bases left unmatched: 6. CDR1 and CDR2 from the germline V gene are SGHRS and YFSETQ. The CDR3 region has the DNA TGCGCCAGCAGCTTAATCACAGGGGGCGCCTATGGCTACACCTTC. It specifies CASSLITGGAYGYTF.

The rearrangement joins TRBV4-3 to TRBJ2-5; TRBD1 agrees at 9 bases. Per the germline V gene, CDR1 is LGHNA and CDR2 is YSLEER. This CDR3 has 14 residues. V trimming: 2 bases; J trimming: 5 bases; junction bases outside the gene matches: 3. CDR3 protein: CASSQTGGRETQYF. CDR3 coding DNA: TGCGCCAGCAGCCAAACAGGGGGCCGTGAGACCCAGTACTTC.

The chain employs TRBV3-1 (or the pseudogene TRBV3-2) and TRBJ1-5, with TRBD1 matching over 8 bases. From germline, CDR1 is LGHDT and CDR2 YNNKEL (reference sequence). The trim removed 5 bases at V and 2 bases at J, leaving 2 bases unmatched. This CDR3 comprises 14 residues. The CDR3 protein is CASSKTGGNQPQHF. Written as DNA, the CDR3 is TGTGCCAGCAGCAAGACAGGGGGCAATCAGCCCCAGCATTTT.

This clone was recorded only once. The V gene is TRBV6-4, the J gene TRBJ1-2; 7 bases are shared with TRBD1. V shed 7 bases and J 1 base; nucleotides not matched to a gene: 12. Per germline, CDR1 MRHNA and CDR2 SNTAGT. This CDR3 is built from 16 residues. CDR3 coding DNA: TGTGCCAGCACCCACCCCGGACAGGCCTTTAACTATGGCTACACCTTC. It translates to CASTHPGQAFNYGYTF.

The V gene is TRBV7-2, the J gene TRBJ2-7; TRBD2 aligns across 7 bases. The CDR3 covers 16 residues. V lost 1 base, J lost 3 bases, and 9 bases stayed unmatched. The germline gives CDR1 SGHTA, CDR2 FQGNSA. In DNA, the CDR3 is TGTGCCAGCAGCTTAGAAAGCGGGACGGATTACTACGAGCAGTACTTC. Translated: CASSLESGTDYYEQYF.

This chain joins TRBV9 and TRBJ1-4, with TRBD1 identical over 7 bases. CDR3 length equals 15 residues. The V and J ends lost 4 bases and 2 bases, in that order; junction bases with no gene match: 5. CDR1 and CDR2 (germline): SGDLS, YYNGEE. The CDR3 region has the DNA TGTGCCAGCAGCTCCCGGGACAGTACTAATGAAAAACTGTTTTTT. It yields the protein CASSSRDSTNEKLFF.

The J gene is TRBJ2-3, the V gene TRBV5-6; 12 positions agree with TRBD2. The CDR3 runs 15 residues. V dropped 5 bases and J dropped 5; count of bases not matched to a gene: 6. Germline V gene sequence: CDR1 SGHDT, CDR2 YYEEEE. In DNA, the CDR3 is TGTGCCAGCAGACGACTAGCGGGGGTGGGAGATACGCAGTATTTT. Its protein product is CASRRLAGVGDTQYF.

The chain has TRBV18 and TRBJ2-1, with 7 nucleotides matching TRBD2. Germline V gene sequence: CDR1 KGHSH, CDR2 LQKENI. The ends lost 6 bases at V and 7 bases at J; junction bases unmatched: 6. This CDR3 contains 13 residues. This chain's CDR3 is CASSSLAENEQFF. The CDR3 bases are TGTGCCAGCTCCTCTCTAGCGGAGAATGAGCAGTTCTTC.

V and J are TRBV29-1 and TRBJ2-1; D call uncertain. V gave up 8 bases and J gave up 0 bases, with 11 bases separating them. In germline, CDR1 is SQVTM, CDR2 ANQGSEA. This CDR3 region has 13 residues. The CDR3 sequence is CSSRPSSYNEQFF. Written as DNA, the CDR3 is TGCAGCTCTAGACCTAGCTCCTACAATGAGCAGTTCTTC.

Comment on this clone: The same CDR3 can be traced to other DNA sequences in this sample. The rearrangement joins TRBV6-5 to TRBJ1-1; D gene unclear. The CDR3 consists of 13 residues. Trimming left V 3 bases short and J 1 base short, with 6 bases between. In germline, CDR1 is MNHEY, CDR2 SVGAGI. The CDR3 here is CASSYSRNTEAFF. CDR3 nucleotide sequence: TGTGCCAGCAGTTATTCTAGGAACACTGAAGCTTTCTTT.

V usage is TRBV7-8 and J usage is TRBJ1-6, with TRBD1 as a possible D gene (5 bases). V dropped 2 bases and J dropped 0 bases, with 8 bases sitting between them. The CDR3 length is 16 residues. Germline V gene sequence: CDR1 SGHVS, CDR2 FQNEAQ. CDR3 protein: CASSLSGISYNSPLHF. DNA of the CDR3: TGTGCCAGCAGCTTATCAGGGATCTCCTATAATTCACCCCTCCACTTT.

The rearrangement links TRBV5-1 to TRBJ2-3; D gene ambiguous. Per germline, CDR1 SGHRS and CDR2 YFSETQ. The CDR3 length is 14 residues. V lost 4 bases, J lost 6 bases, and 15 bases lay in between. The CDR3 protein is CASSLTVGSDTQYF. The CDR3 bases are TGCGCCAGCAGCCTAACCGTTGGTTCGGATACGCAGTATTTT.

This chain connects TRBV20-1 to TRBJ1-1, with D possibly TRBD1 on 6 matching bases. From germline, CDR1 is DFQATT and CDR2 SNEGSKA (reference sequence). Trimming pared 3 bases from V and 5 bases from J, leaving 19 bases between. This CDR3 has 15 amino acids. CDR3 sequence reads: CSASPLGGAPTEAFF. The CDR3 DNA follows: TGCAGTGCTAGTCCCCTCGGGGGGGCGCCAACTGAAGCTTTCTTT.

This clone was seen a few times. This chain links TRBV9 with TRBJ2-3, with D perhaps TRBD2 (5 bases). This CDR3 comprises 15 residues. Trimming took off 6 bases at V and 0 bases at J, with 14 bases between the two ends. Germline CDR1 is SGDLS and CDR2 is YYNGEE. The CDR3, as DNA: TGTGCCAGCACCGCGAGAGACTACAGCACAGATACGCAGTATTTT. This gives the protein CASTARDYSTDTQYF. Filled out from reference TRBV9 and TRBJ2-3, the complete variable domain reads DSGVTQTPKHLITATGQRVTLRCSPRSGDLSVYWYQQSLDQGLQFLIQYYNGEERAKGNILERFSAQQFPDLHSELNLSSLELGDSALYFCASTARDYSTDTQYFGPGTRLTVL.

The chain's CDR3 is CASSSQPGGVDTEAFF. The CDR3, as DNA: TGCGCCAGCAGCTCCCAGCCAGGGGGCGTCGACACTGAAGCTTTCTTT. The V call is TRBV5-1, the J call TRBJ1-1; TRBD1 matches 8 bases. Germline CDR1 reads SGHRS; CDR2 reads YFSETQ. The ends lost 3 bases at V and 3 bases at J; junction bases unmatched: 10. The CDR3 covers 16 residues.